The clone carrying this T cell receptor beta chain turned up a few times. What it binds is unknown. There are 17 residues in the CDR3. Germline V lookup: CDR1 LGHNA, CDR2 YSLEER. V shed 0 bases and J shed 2 bases, with 16 bases lying between them. Alongside a J-beta primer mix, a sample-barcoded 5' primer served in a second PCR lasting roughly 6 to 11 cycles. TCRdb re-called the 5' RACE reads with MiXCR, one entry per CDR3 protein. The table has about 1.8 million distinct CDR3 sequences, approximately 50% seen once. The data stem from a study of blood T cells in healthy people across ages. Whole-study results and caveats: Diversity was estimated from one million T cells, and these estimates were considered underestimates.

The sequenced material came from blood. J is TRBJ2-5 and V is TRBV4-3, with D maybe TRBD2 (7 bases). The sequence was obtained from a woman in her thirties or forties in good health. CDR3 sequence (DNA): TGCGCCAGCAGCCAAGACATCCCCGGGGGGCTGCAAGAGACCCAGTACTTC. Protein: CASSQDIPGGLQETQYF.